This TCR beta chain was identified in a study of OX40 agonist ivuxolimab in advanced cancers. Study as a whole: Given to patients was ivuxolimab, an agonistic anti-OX40 (CD134) antibody. Study outcomes and limitations: Clonal expansion by week 6 occurred in CD4+ and CD8+ blood T cells (at 0.1 to 3.0 mg/kg).

Measured with immunoSEQ multiplex PCR; TCRdb has only the in-frame clones, and not every one. The repertoire holds under 85,000 clones, with around 90% as singletons. With respect to this clone: Its antigen is still unknown.

The CDR3 consists of 18 residues. Germline lookup yields CDR1 MGHRA and CDR2 YSYEKL. Trimming removed 0 bases from V and 0 bases from J, with 15 bases in between. The receptor's source is an adult with an advanced solid tumor such as melanoma, head and neck, liver or kidney cancer. The J gene is TRBJ1-3, the V gene TRBV4-1, with TRBD1 as a possible D gene (5 bases). Material: CD4+ or CD8+ T cells sorted from blood, obtained in a trial of the OX40 agonist ivuxolimab. CDR3 in DNA: TGCGCCAGCAGCCAAGAGGGGGTTAGCTGGGACTCTGGAAACACCATATATTTT. It is translated as CASSQEGVSWDSGNTIYF.